This T cell receptor (beta chain) comes out of a study of T cells after yellow fever vaccination. The CDR3 is 13 amino acids. Findings and caveats of the study: Among primary-vaccination clones, most reappeared after the booster, at 95% to 96% for CD4 and roughly 90% for CD8. Weaker, the secondary response had a peak occurring faster, on day 5 versus 15.

Production of TCR cDNA was by 5'RACE template switching, which also added a universal primer site and UMIs. TCRdb ran MiXCR on the 5' RACE reads and lists one entry per CDR3 protein. The sample records about 400,000 distinct CDR3 sequences, approximately 6% being singletons. The sample holds a few counts of this clonotype. Its specificity is not known. The source was PBMCs, collected 5 days after the yellow fever booster vaccination. V and J are TRBV21-1 and TRBJ2-1; the listed D gene, TRBD2, was not tested against the DNA. TRBV21-1 is noted as a pseudogene. The receptor comes from a man between 25 and 39 years old who received the YFV17D yellow fever vaccine. The CDR3, as DNA: TGTGCCAGCCCCTCTCGGGGGGGCAATGAGCAGTTCTTC. Translating gives CASPSRGGNEQFF.